Each of the 29 T cell receptor beta chains below was sequenced from the same sample in a study of shared clonotypes between healthy human individuals. Positive CCR7 selection of CD45RO-negative cells yielded the naive CD8 cells, and terminally differentiated effector memory CD45RA+ cells were excluded. This table comes from immunoSEQ multiplex PCR, and its TCRdb copy is limited to in-frame clones, with some not included. The sample shows almost 700,000 clones, about 91% of them seen only once. Sequencing was performed on naive CD8+ T cells sorted from blood. The receptors derive from a man aged 30 to 39 in good health.

This chain connects TRBV7-6 to TRBJ2-2, with a possible D match to TRBD2 (6 bases). The CDR3 covers 12 residues. The V and J ends lost 5 bases and 7 bases respectively, with 8 bases between them. Germline-derived CDR1 and CDR2 are SGHVS and FNYEAQ. CDR3 residues: CASSEGLGELFF. Written as DNA, the CDR3 is TGTGCCAGCAGCGAGGGACTCGGGGAGCTGTTTTTT. The complete variable domain, with remaining parts taken from reference TRBV7-6 and TRBJ2-2, reads GAGVSQSPRYKVTKRGQDVALRCDPISGHVSLYWYRQALGQGPEFLTYFNYEAQQDKSGLPNDRFSAERPEGSISTLTIQRTEQRDSAMYRCASSEGLGELFFGEGSRLTVL.

DNA for the CDR3: TGTGCCAGCAGCCCCCCGGGGCGGGAGGAGACCGGGGAGCTGTTTTTT. It translates to CASSPPGREETGELFF. J is TRBJ2-2 and V is TRBV5-4; 8 nucleotides match TRBD2. Per germline, CDR1 SGHNT and CDR2 YYREEE (reference sequence). The V gene end was trimmed by 4 bases and the J gene end by 5 bases; junction bases not matched to a gene: 10. The CDR3 is 16 residues long.

The V and J genes are TRBV7-9 and TRBJ2-2, with D unresolved. The germline gives CDR1 SEHNR, CDR2 FQNEAQ (reference sequence). This CDR3 is 16 amino acids long. Trimming pared 1 base from V and 1 base from J, leaving 10 bases between. This chain's CDR3 is CASSLGPHKNTGELFF. CDR3 DNA: TGTGCCAGCAGCTTAGGGCCCCACAAGAACACCGGGGAGCTGTTTTTT.

J is TRBJ2-1 and V is TRBV6-4; perhaps TRBD2 as D (6 bases). The CDR3 consists of 15 residues. The V gene lost 3 bases and the J gene lost 2 bases, with 11 bases spanning the gap. Looked up from germline, CDR1 is MRHNA and CDR2 is SNTAGT. CDR3 sequence reads: CASSELAGTYNEQFF. Here the CDR3 DNA reads TGTGCCAGCAGTGAACTCGCGGGAACCTACAATGAGCAGTTCTTC.

The chain joins TRBV2 to TRBJ2-7; 8 bases are a match to TRBD2. V lost 9 bases and J lost 3; bases outside the gene matches: 7. The CDR3 has 13 residues. Germline V lookup: CDR1 SNHLY, CDR2 FYNNEI. In DNA form, the CDR3 reads TGTGCCAGTTCGTCGACTAGCGACTACGAGCAGTACTTC. The encoded protein is CASSSTSDYEQYF.

This chain connects TRBV5-4 to TRBJ1-2; 8 bases are shared with TRBD1. From germline, CDR1 is SGHNT and CDR2 YYREEE (reference sequence). The CDR3 spans 12 residues. J was trimmed by 5 bases and V by 9 bases; bases with no gene match: 6. The CDR3 DNA is TGTGCCATCGACAGGGGTGCGTATGGCTACACCTTC. It encodes CAIDRGAYGYTF.

The CDR3 DNA sequence: TGTGCCAGCAGCGTAGGTACGGGAATGAACACTGAAGCTTTCTTT. Amino acid sequence: CASSVGTGMNTEAFF. This chain links TRBV9 with TRBJ1-1; D not certain. CDR3 length equals 15 residues. Trimming shortened V by 0 bases and J by 0 bases, and 9 bases separated the two germline ends. Germline V lookup: CDR1 SGDLS, CDR2 YYNGEE.

V is TRBV7-9 and J is TRBJ2-3, with D possibly matching TRBD2 (6 bases). The V gene lost 2 bases and the J gene lost 0 bases, with 18 bases spanning the gap. The germline V gene encodes CDR1 SEHNR and CDR2 FQNEAQ (reference sequence). The CDR3 loop spans 18 amino acids. DNA of the CDR3: TGTGCCAGCAGCTTATATCCCCGGGAGTCCTCTAGCACAGATACGCAGTATTTT. Its protein product is CASSLYPRESSSTDTQYF.

The chain carries TRBV7-9 and TRBJ2-1; 7 bases are a match to TRBD2. V shed 5 bases, J shed 2 bases, and the junction held 9 bases outside the gene matches. This CDR3 has 16 amino acids. Per the germline V gene, CDR1 is SEHNR and CDR2 is FQNEAQ (reference sequence). CDR3 DNA sequence: TGTGCCAGCAGCCCCCCTCCTAGCGGAACCTACAATGAGCAGTTCTTC. Amino acid sequence: CASSPPPSGTYNEQFF.

V gene TRBV11-2 combines with J gene TRBJ2-5, with 10 bases fitting TRBD1. Per germline, CDR1 SGHAT and CDR2 FQNNGV. Unmatched junction bases numbered 5, after V lost 5 bases and J lost 5 bases. The CDR3 runs to 14 residues. CDR3 residues: CASSPGQGQETQYF. CDR3 coding DNA: TGTGCCAGCAGCCCGGGACAGGGGCAGGAGACCCAGTACTTC.

This chain connects TRBV27 to TRBJ2-5, with D maybe TRBD1 (6 bases). Trimming took 8 bases from V and 0 from J, leaving 10 bases between them. Germline CDR1 MNHEY, CDR2 SMNVEV (reference sequence). This CDR3 region has 13 residues. The CDR3 sequence is CASLDRDQETQYF. The CDR3 DNA sequence: TGTGCCAGCCTGGACAGAGACCAAGAGACCCAGTACTTC.

Only one count was recorded for this clone. The CDR3 spells CASRNGQGSTEAFF. CDR3 coding DNA: TGTGCCAGCAGGAATGGACAGGGTTCGACTGAAGCTTTCTTT. The chain has TRBV7-9 and TRBJ1-1, with 8 bases matching TRBD1. Germline values: CDR1 SEHNR, CDR2 FQNEAQ (reference sequence). The ends lost 6 bases at V and 5 bases at J; junction bases unmatched: 8. The CDR3 contains 14 residues.

CDR3 in DNA: TGTGCCAGTAGTTTAGGGACAGGGTCTTCCTACGAGCAGTACTTC. It specifies CASSLGTGSSYEQYF. The V and J genes are TRBV19 and TRBJ2-5, with 9 bases matching TRBD1. The tail of the sequence fits TRBJ2-7 better, so the J call may be wrong. CDR1 is LNHDA, CDR2 SQIVND, per germline (reference sequence). The CDR3 loop spans 15 amino acids.

The genes are TRBV19 and TRBJ2-7; 8 bases map to TRBD1. V dropped 4 bases and J dropped 4; count of bases not matched to a gene: 6. Germline CDR1 and CDR2: LNHDA and SQIVND (reference sequence). CDR3 length equals 14 residues. The DNA of the CDR3 is TGTGCCAGTAGTACCGCAGGGGGCCGGTACGAGCAGTACTTC. This gives the protein CASSTAGGRYEQYF.

This clone appeared a few times. The chain is built from TRBV5-1 and TRBJ1-1; D possibly corresponds to TRBD1 (5 bases). V was shortened by 4 bases and J by 8 bases, with 18 bases between the two germline ends. This CDR3 has 14 amino acids. Looked up from germline, CDR1 is SGHRS and CDR2 is YFSETQ. The CDR3 reads CASSPAGGYQEAFF. The CDR3 DNA sequence: TGCGCCAGCAGCCCGGCGGGGGGGTACCAAGAAGCTTTCTTT. The full variable domain, completed using reference TRBV5-1 and TRBJ1-1, is KAGVTQTPRYLIKTRGQQVTLSCSPISGHRSVSWYQQTPGQGLQFLFEYFSETQRNKGNFPGRFSGRQFSNSRSEMNVSTLELGDSALYLCASSPAGGYQEAFFGQGTRLTVV.

The chain employs TRBV7-2 and TRBJ2-7, with D perhaps TRBD1 or TRBD2 (5 bases each). CDR1 SGHTA and CDR2 FQGNSA come from the germline V gene. V shed 7 bases and J shed 0 bases, with 13 bases lying between them. There are 14 residues in the CDR3. The DNA for the CDR3 is TGTGCCAGCAACCACCCAGGGAGCTCCTACGAGCAGTACTTC. Translation: CASNHPGSSYEQYF.

V and J are TRBV6-1 and TRBJ2-1; 15 bases are a match to TRBD2. This CDR3 is built from 15 residues. Unmatched junction bases numbered 5, after V lost 6 bases and J lost 8 bases. The germline CDR1 and CDR2 sequences are MNHNS and SASEGT. CDR3 sequence (DNA): TGTGCCAGCAGAGGACTAGCGGGAGGGATCTATGAGCAGTTCTTC. Translating it yields CASRGLAGGIYEQFF.

The chain links TRBV7-6 to TRBJ1-3; D ambiguous. The V and J ends lost 5 bases and 0 bases respectively, with 8 bases between them. The CDR3 is 14 residues long. Germline V gives CDR1 SGHVS, CDR2 FNYEAQ. CDR3 protein: CASSRTDSGNTIYF. CDR3 in DNA: TGTGCCAGCAGCCGGACGGACTCTGGAAACACCATATATTTT.

V gene TRBV2 combines with J gene TRBJ2-7, with 10 bases matching TRBD2. Germline V gene lookup returns CDR1 SNHLY and CDR2 FYNNEI. The CDR3 consists of 17 residues. With 6 bases clipped from V and 0 bases from J, the junction kept 11 bases outside the gene matches. The CDR3 DNA is TGTGCCAGCAGGAGGCCTTTCGGGACTAGCGCCTCCTACGAGCAGTACTTC. This gives the protein CASRRPFGTSASYEQYF.

This chain links TRBV27 with TRBJ2-7, with D perhaps being TRBD1 or TRBD2 (5 bases each). This CDR3 is 14 amino acids long. CDR1 MNHEY and CDR2 SMNVEV come from the germline V gene (reference sequence). V was shortened by 0 bases and J by 6 bases, with 12 bases between the two germline ends. CDR3 region: CASSLSWGKGEQYF. The CDR3 DNA reads as TGTGCCAGCAGTTTATCATGGGGGAAAGGCGAGCAGTACTTC.

This chain uses TRBV5-1 with TRBJ2-2, with a possible D match to TRBD1 (6 bases). The V gene's germline CDR1 is SGHRS and CDR2 YFSETQ. V was trimmed by 4 bases and J by 8 bases, leaving 18 bases between them. The CDR3 loop spans 15 amino acids. As DNA, the CDR3 is TGCGCCAGCAGCCTGGACAGCATGGGGTCGGGGGAGCTGTTTTTT. Translated: CASSLDSMGSGELFF.

The V call is TRBV30, the J call TRBJ2-1; D gene uncertain. CDR1 is GTSNPN, CDR2 SVGIG, per germline (reference sequence). The CDR3 spans 11 residues. V lost 4 bases, J lost 3 bases, and 4 bases lay in between. As DNA, the CDR3 is TGTGCCTGGATTGACTACAATGAGCAGTTCTTC. This gives the protein CAWIDYNEQFF.

The chain carries TRBV4-1 and TRBJ2-7; TRBD2 might be the D (5 bases). There are 14 residues in the CDR3. V dropped 6 bases and J dropped 6 bases, with 18 bases sitting between them. The germline gives CDR1 MGHRA, CDR2 YSYEKL. The CDR3 DNA reads as TGCGCCAGCAGTCCTGGACGGGGAAACGGCGAGCAGTACTTC. This sequence encodes CASSPGRGNGEQYF.

The chain uses TRBV6-6 and TRBJ1-1, with TRBD1 matching over 7 bases. This CDR3 region has 12 residues. Per the germline V gene, CDR1 is MNHNY and CDR2 is SVGAGI (reference sequence). J lost 7 bases, V lost 7 bases, and 6 bases had no gene match. CDR3 residues: CASNEQGGEAFF. CDR3 bases: TGTGCCAGCAACGAGCAGGGGGGTGAAGCTTTCTTT.

The rearrangement joins TRBV27 to TRBJ2-7; 7 nucleotides match TRBD1. CDR3 length: 12 amino acids. Germline V gene lookup returns CDR1 MNHEY and CDR2 SMNVEV (reference sequence). After removal of 8 bases from V and 6 bases from J, the junction contained 7 bases not matched to a gene. The CDR3 coding sequence is TGTGCCAGCGGCCTACAGGGGATCGAGCAGTACTTC. Amino acids: CASGLQGIEQYF.

The chain employs TRBV28 and TRBJ2-7; 7 nucleotides agree with TRBD2. The CDR3 has 14 amino acids. V lost 5 bases to trimming and J lost 4 bases; unmatched junction nucleotides: 8. Germline CDR1 is MDHEN and CDR2 is SYDVKM. The CDR3 here is CASSTLGGEYEQYF. The CDR3 coding sequence is TGTGCCAGCAGTACCCTGGGAGGGGAGTACGAGCAGTACTTC.

The CDR3 here is CASSLADGKNEKLFF. For the CDR3, the DNA is TGTGCCAGCAGCTTGGCGGACGGAAAGAATGAAAAACTGTTTTTT. This chain links TRBV5-4 with TRBJ1-4; unclear D gene. Germline lookup yields CDR1 SGHNT and CDR2 YYREEE (reference sequence). V lost 0 bases and J lost 5, with 11 bases in between. The length of the CDR3 is 15 residues. Looking up the rest from reference TRBV5-4 and TRBJ1-4 gives the full variable domain: ETGVTQSPTHLIKTRGQQVTLRCSSQSGHNTVSWYQQALGQGPQFIFQYYREEENGRGNFPPRFSGLQFPNYSSELNVNALELDDSALYLCASSLADGKNEKLFFGSGTQLSVL.

The V call is TRBV9, the J call TRBJ2-7; 8 nucleotides align to TRBD2. The CDR3 covers 14 residues. Trimming removed 4 bases from V and 0 bases from J; junction bases left unmatched: 3. Germline CDR1 is SGDLS and CDR2 is YYNGEE. The CDR3 loop reads CASSSSGSSYEQYF. As DNA, the CDR3 is TGTGCCAGCAGCTCGAGCGGGAGCTCCTACGAGCAGTACTTC. Drawing the rest from reference TRBV9 and TRBJ2-7, the complete variable domain is DSGVTQTPKHLITATGQRVTLRCSPRSGDLSVYWYQQSLDQGLQFLIQYYNGEERAKGNILERFSAQQFPDLHSELNLSSLELGDSALYFCASSSSGSSYEQYFGPGTRLTVT.

On this clone itself: The sample contains more than one DNA sequence encoding this CDR3. CDR3 in DNA: TGTGCCAGCAGTTTCTCGAGCAACACTGAAGCTTTCTTT. Its translation: CASSFSSNTEAFF. The chain is built from TRBV27 and TRBJ1-1, with D unclear. CDR3 length: 13 amino acids. CDR1 and CDR2 from the germline V gene are MNHEY and SMNVEV (reference sequence). Trimming pared 3 bases from V and 2 bases from J, leaving 7 bases between.